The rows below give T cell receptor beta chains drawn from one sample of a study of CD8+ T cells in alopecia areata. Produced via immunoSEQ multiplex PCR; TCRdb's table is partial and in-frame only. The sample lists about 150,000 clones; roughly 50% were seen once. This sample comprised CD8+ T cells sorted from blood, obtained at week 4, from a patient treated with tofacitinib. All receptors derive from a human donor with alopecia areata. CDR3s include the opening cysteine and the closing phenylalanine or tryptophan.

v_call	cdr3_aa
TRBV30	CAWSAGQDISGANVLTF
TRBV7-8	CASSPLGGGKSEQYF
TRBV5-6	CASEGRRNTEAFF
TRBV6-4	CASSDSSGAGELFF
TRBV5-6	CASGETGVGANVLTF
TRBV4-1	CASRGNMNTEAFF
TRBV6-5	CASTEGGEQRAQYF
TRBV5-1	CASSLARRGAEAFF
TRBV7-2	CASSSSGGVSYEQYF
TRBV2	CASSEPTGTEYNSPLHF
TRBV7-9	CASTPGVGDGYTF
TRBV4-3	CASSQDRGGANVLTF
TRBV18	CASSPVDVNTEAFF
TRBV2	CASRWTGATGELFF
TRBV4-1	CASSQDRSLGQLFF
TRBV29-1	CSVEEDNMNTEAFF
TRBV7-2	CASSFGTGGYEQYF
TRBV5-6	CATTEGAGTYEQYF
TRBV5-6	CASSYPENTEAFF
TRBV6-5	CASSYSGYRNTEAFF
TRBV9	CASSTDSTYEQFF
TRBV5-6	CASPFCLDRVNTEAFF
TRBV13	CASSTNTEAFF
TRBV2	CASSSTLASGEFYEQYF
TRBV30	CAWSFGTDLYGYTF
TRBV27	CASSLIRENNEQFF